This T cell receptor beta chain derives from a study of Graves' ophthalmopathy and Graves' hyperthyroidism. The study excluded patients with other autoimmune diseases, uncontrolled infections, pregnancy or lactation. The diagnosis combined clinical symptoms, thyroxine, TRAb, thyroid ultrasound and orbital computed tomography scans. Study-level findings and limits: Detected in blood as well were most expanded thyroid clonotypes with frequency above 0.001. Sensitivity of 65% to 71% and specificity of 72% to 80% were achieved by the model that predicted ophthalmopathy progression.

Per the germline V gene, CDR1 is MGHDK and CDR2 is SYGVNS. Unmatched junction bases numbered 4, after V lost 3 bases and J lost 1 base. The CDR3 runs to 15 residues. This clonotype appeared a few times. Its target is unknown. Amplified material comprised TCR beta CDR3 regions derived from RNA transcripts. First-round RT-PCR employed HTBI primers, with a second-round multiplex PCR after it. MiXCR, run by TCRdb on the multiplex PCR reads, gives a single entry per CDR3 protein. This sample yields around 1,000,000 distinct CDR3 sequences, of which about 35% are seen a single time; around 10% belongs to the top ten.

J is TRBJ2-3 and V is TRBV25-1; 7 bases are a match to TRBD1. Input material: peripheral blood or thyroid tissue (not recorded which). This receptor was obtained from an adult man with Graves' hyperthyroidism. CDR3 region: CASSELGGGTDTQYF. The CDR3 DNA is TGTGCCAGCAGTGAGTTAGGGGGCGGCACAGATACGCAGTATTTT.